This T cell receptor beta chain is from a study of T cells in Graves' hyperthyroidism and ophthalmopathy. In regard to this clonotype: This may arise from a read error, as a much more abundant clone is one base away.

An absence of ophthalmopathy progression within 18 months meant stable Graves' hyperthyroidism. Authors of the study amplified TCR beta CDR3 regions from RNA transcripts. The HTBI primer set drove a first-round RT-PCR of the TCR CDR3. TCRdb independently ran MiXCR on the multiplex PCR reads; one entry per CDR3 protein. The sample has over 300,000 distinct CDR3 sequences, approximately 15% seen once. Material for sequencing was blood. The sequence was collected from a woman between 55 and 75 years old with Graves' hyperthyroidism.

Here the CDR3 DNA reads TGTGCCAGCAACTCAACAGGCCCCTATGGCTACACCTTC. Residues: CASNSTGPYGYTF. The chain couples TRBV28 to TRBJ1-2; D might be TRBD1 (5 bases). The V end lost 7 bases, the J end lost 4 bases, and 13 bases lay between the germline ends. Germline loops: CDR1 MDHEN, CDR2 SYDVKM. The CDR3 totals 13 residues.